The clone carrying this TCR beta chain was detected many times. Antigen unknown. Preparation of the TCRbeta library was carried out with unique molecular identifiers. Via MiXCR, TCRdb re-called the PCR reads, giving one row per CDR3 protein. The data hold hundreds of thousands of distinct CDR3 sequences, with 15% to 20% observed a single time. This sample was included in a study of T-cell reconstitution after alpha-beta-depleted transplantation in children. Whole-study findings and limits: From newly produced T cells came most of the T-cell counts and diversity one year after transplant. Surviving recipient T cells and thymic progenitors produced the high day-60 TCRbeta diversity seen in some patients.

Per the germline V gene, CDR1 is SGHAT and CDR2 is FQDESV (reference sequence). Trimming at V came to 7 bases and at J to 3 bases, leaving 8 bases not matched to a gene. The CDR3 spans 15 residues. The rearrangement links TRBV11-1 to TRBJ2-3, with 9 bases identical to TRBD1. This TCR came from a male patient aged 2-15 years who had a stem cell transplant for acute lymphoblastic leukemia, so the T cells may come from the graft donor. The material was PBMCs, mostly from graft donor cells, obtained 360 days after TCRalphabeta/CD19-depleted stem cell transplant. The CDR3 DNA is TGTGCCAGCACCCTCGGGACAGGGTCAACAGATACGCAGTATTTT. Its translation is CASTLGTGSTDTQYF.